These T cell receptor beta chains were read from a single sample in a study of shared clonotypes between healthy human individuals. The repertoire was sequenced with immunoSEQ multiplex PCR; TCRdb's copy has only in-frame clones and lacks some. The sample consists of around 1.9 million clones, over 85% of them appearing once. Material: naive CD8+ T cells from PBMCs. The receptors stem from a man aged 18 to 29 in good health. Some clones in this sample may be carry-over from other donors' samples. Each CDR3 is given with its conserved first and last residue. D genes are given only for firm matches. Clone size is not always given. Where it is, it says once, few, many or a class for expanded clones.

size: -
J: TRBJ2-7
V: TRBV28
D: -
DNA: TGTGCCAGCAGTTTATATCGGGGCTACGAGCAGTACTTC
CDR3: CASSLYRGYEQYF

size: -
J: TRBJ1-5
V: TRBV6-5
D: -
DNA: TGTGCCAGCAGGGCCCATAGCAATCAGCCCCAGCATTTT
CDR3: CASRAHSNQPQHF

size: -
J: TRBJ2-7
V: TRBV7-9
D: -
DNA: TGTGCCAGCAGCACGGACTACGAGCAGTACTTC
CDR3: CASSTDYEQYF

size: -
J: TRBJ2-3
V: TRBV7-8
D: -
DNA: TGTGCCAGCAGCTCGCGAGCGCAGACCGCAGATACGCAGTATTTT
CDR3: CASSSRAQTADTQYF

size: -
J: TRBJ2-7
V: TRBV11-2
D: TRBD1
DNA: TGTGCCAGCACCCCGGACAGGGCGCAGTACTTC
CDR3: CASTPDRAQYF

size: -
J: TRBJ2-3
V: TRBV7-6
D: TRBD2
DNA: TGTGCCAGCAGACGACTAGCGGTTGCCACAGATACGCAGTATTTT
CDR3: CASRRLAVATDTQYF

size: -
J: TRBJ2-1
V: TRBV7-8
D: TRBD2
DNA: TGTGCCGTGGGGAAAGGCGGGAGAAGCCACAATGAGCAGTTCTTC
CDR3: CAVGKGGRSHNEQFF

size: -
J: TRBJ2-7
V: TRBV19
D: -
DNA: TGTGCCAGTAGCAATATGGACTCTTCGTACGAGCAGTACTTC
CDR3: CASSNMDSSYEQYF

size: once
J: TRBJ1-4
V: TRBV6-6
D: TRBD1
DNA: TGTGCCAGCAGTTATGGGACAGGTGAAAAACTGTTTTTT
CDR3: CASSYGTGEKLFF

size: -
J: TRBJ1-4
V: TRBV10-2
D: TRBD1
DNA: TGCGCCAGCAGTGAGTGGACAGGGACTAATGAAAAACTGTTTTTT
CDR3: CASSEWTGTNEKLFF

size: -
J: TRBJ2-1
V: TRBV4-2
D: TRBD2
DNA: TGTGCCAGCAGGCCTGCTGGGGAGGGTCCAGGGTCCTACAATGAGCAGTTCTTC
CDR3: CASRPAGEGPGSYNEQFF

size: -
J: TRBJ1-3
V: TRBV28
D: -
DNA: TGTGCCAGCAGATGGGACGGTGGAAACACCATATATTTT
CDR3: CASRWDGGNTIYF

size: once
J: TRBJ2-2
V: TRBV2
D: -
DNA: TGTGCCAGCACCTTCAGGCGTTCCGGGGAGCTGTTTTTT
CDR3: CASTFRRSGELFF

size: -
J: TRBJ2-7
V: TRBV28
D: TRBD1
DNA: TGTGCCAGCGGCCTTCCGTGGGACAGCGTCTACGAGCAGTACTTC
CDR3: CASGLPWDSVYEQYF

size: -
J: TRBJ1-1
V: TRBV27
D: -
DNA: TGTGCCAGCACAAAGCAGGTTTACACTGAAGCTTTCTTT
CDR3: CASTKQVYTEAFF

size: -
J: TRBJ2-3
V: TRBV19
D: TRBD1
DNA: TGTGCCAGTAGTGCTACAGGGGTCCCCACAGATACGCAGTATTTT
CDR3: CASSATGVPTDTQYF

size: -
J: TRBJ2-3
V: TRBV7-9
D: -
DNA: TGTGCCAGCAGCTTAGTTATAGATACGCAGTATTTT
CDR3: CASSLVIDTQYF

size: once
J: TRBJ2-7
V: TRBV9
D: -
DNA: TGTGCCAGCAGCGTAGGGGACGACCACGAGCAGTACTTC
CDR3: CASSVGDDHEQYF

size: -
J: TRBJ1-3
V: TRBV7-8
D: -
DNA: TGTGCCAGCAGCTTCAATTTAATAGGGTCGACTGGAAACACCATATATTTT
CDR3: CASSFNLIGSTGNTIYF

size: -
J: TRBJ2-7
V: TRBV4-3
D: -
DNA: TGCGCCAGCAGCCAAGACTTATTTCTGAGCTCCTACGAGCAGTACTTC
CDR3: CASSQDLFLSSYEQYF

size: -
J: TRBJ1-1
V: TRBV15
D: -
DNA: TGTGCCACCAGCAGACGGGGGGACGGAACTGAAGCTTTCTTT
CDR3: CATSRRGDGTEAFF

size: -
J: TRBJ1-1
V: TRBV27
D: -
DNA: TGTGCCAGCTTCAGGGGTCAGGGCACTGAAGCTTTCTTT
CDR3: CASFRGQGTEAFF